This record covers a single T cell receptor (beta chain). This entry belongs to a study of blood T cell repertoires in COVID-19. Clones were sequenced by immunoSEQ multiplex PCR, and TCRdb holds only the in-frame ones, with some missing. Altogether 200,000 to 250,000 clones are present, around nine tenths being singletons, with the ten largest covering around 2.9%. The sequencing input was peripheral blood. The receptor was derived from a woman aged 60-70 years with acute or convalescent COVID-19.

CDR3 sequence (DNA): TGTGCCAGCAGCCCGGGGACCGGGAGGACTAGCACAGATACGCAGTATTTT. This gives the protein CASSPGTGRTSTDTQYF. This sequence joins TRBV11-3 and TRBJ2-3; 7 bases align to TRBD2. J gave up 0 bases and V 5 bases, and 11 bases lay outside the gene matches. The CDR3 spans 17 residues. In germline, CDR1 is SGHNT, CDR2 YENEEA.